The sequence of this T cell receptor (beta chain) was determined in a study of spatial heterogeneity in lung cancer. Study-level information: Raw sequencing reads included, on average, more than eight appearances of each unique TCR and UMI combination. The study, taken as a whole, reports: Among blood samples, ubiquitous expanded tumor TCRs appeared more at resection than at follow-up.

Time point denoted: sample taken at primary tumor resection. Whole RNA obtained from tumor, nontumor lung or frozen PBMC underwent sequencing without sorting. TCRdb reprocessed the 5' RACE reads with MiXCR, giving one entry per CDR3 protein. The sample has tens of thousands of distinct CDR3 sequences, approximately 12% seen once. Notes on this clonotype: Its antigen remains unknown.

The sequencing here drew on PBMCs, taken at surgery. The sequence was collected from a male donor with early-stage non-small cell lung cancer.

The CDR3 reads CASSQAGTYEQYF. In DNA, the CDR3 is TGCGCCAGCAGCCAAGCGGGAACCTACGAGCAGTACTTC. This chain connects TRBV4-1 to TRBJ2-7; TRBD2 is a possible D gene (5 bases). Trimming stripped 1 base from V and 2 bases from J, with 6 bases between. Germline V gene data show CDR1 as MGHRA and CDR2 as YSYEKL. The CDR3 consists of 13 residues.